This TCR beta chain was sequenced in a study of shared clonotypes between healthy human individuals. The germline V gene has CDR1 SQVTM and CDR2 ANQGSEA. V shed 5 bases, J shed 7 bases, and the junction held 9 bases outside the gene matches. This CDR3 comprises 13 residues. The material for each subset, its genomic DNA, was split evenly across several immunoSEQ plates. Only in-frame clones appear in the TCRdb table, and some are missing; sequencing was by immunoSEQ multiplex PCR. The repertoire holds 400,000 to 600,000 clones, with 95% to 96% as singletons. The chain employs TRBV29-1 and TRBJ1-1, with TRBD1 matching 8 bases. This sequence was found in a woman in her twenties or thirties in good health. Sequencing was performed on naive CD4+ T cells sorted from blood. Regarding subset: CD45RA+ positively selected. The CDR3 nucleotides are TGCAGCGTTAGGACAGGGACCACAAATGAAGCTTTCTTT. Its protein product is CSVRTGTTNEAFF.